The next 20 T cell receptor beta chains were all read from a single sample in a study of blood T cell repertoires in COVID-19. Sequenced by immunoSEQ multiplex PCR; TCRdb stores in-frame clones only, minus some. Of 300,000 to 400,000 clones listed, 90% to 95% were seen once; the top ten hold less than 3.5%. Sequencing was carried out using peripheral blood. The source of these receptors is a woman younger than 35 who had recovered from COVID-19.

The CDR3 spells CASSYGLAVSYNEQFF. In DNA, the CDR3 is TGTGCCAGCAGTTACGGTCTAGCGGTCTCCTACAATGAGCAGTTCTTC. The V call is TRBV6-2 or TRBV6-3, the J call TRBJ2-1; 7 bases map to TRBD2. V was pared by 2 bases and J by 0 bases, with 4 bases of the junction left unmatched. CDR3 length: 16 residues. Germline V gene lookup returns CDR1 MNHEY and CDR2 SVGEGT.

The chain links TRBV9 to TRBJ1-3; unclear D gene. Germline V gives CDR1 SGDLS, CDR2 YYNGEE. This CDR3 has 15 residues. Trimming cost V 0 bases and J 2 bases, with 9 bases left between them. CDR3 region: CASSVGSGTGNTIYF. DNA of the CDR3: TGTGCCAGCAGCGTAGGTTCAGGTACTGGAAACACCATATATTTT. Full variable domain (remainder filled in from reference TRBV9 and TRBJ1-3): DSGVTQTPKHLITATGQRVTLRCSPRSGDLSVYWYQQSLDQGLQFLIQYYNGEERAKGNILERFSAQQFPDLHSELNLSSLELGDSALYFCASSVGSGTGNTIYFGEGSWLTVV.

V usage is TRBV24-1 and J usage is TRBJ1-3; maybe TRBD1 (5 bases). The CDR3 is made up of 16 amino acids. Germline V CDR1 and CDR2: KGHDR, SFDVKD. The V and J ends lost 6 bases and 1 base respectively, with 15 bases between them. CDR3: CATSHLTGTSGNTIYF. In DNA form, the CDR3 reads TGTGCCACCAGTCATCTTACAGGTACTTCTGGAAACACCATATATTTT.

This clone was detected a few times. This chain links TRBV7-9 with TRBJ2-5; possibly TRBD2 for D (6 bases). The CDR3 spans 14 residues. Germline CDR1 is SEHNR and CDR2 is FQNEAQ (reference sequence). V was shortened by 5 bases and J by 3 bases, with 13 bases between the two germline ends. CDR3 region: CASSNRDLKETQYF. The CDR3 nucleotides read TGTGCCAGCAGCAACCGGGACTTAAAAGAGACCCAGTACTTC.

CDR3 DNA: TGTGCCAGCAGCTCATTTAAGGGACAGGGTTTTCCCTTCCAAGAGACCCAGTACTTC. Protein product: CASSSFKGQGFPFQETQYF. This chain uses TRBV5-5 with TRBJ2-5; 9 positions match TRBD1. The germline V gene has CDR1 SGHKS and CDR2 YYEKEE (reference sequence). The V and J ends lost 3 bases and 1 base, in that order; junction bases with no gene match: 16. The CDR3 covers 19 residues.

Only one count was recorded for this clone. The rearrangement joins TRBV27 to TRBJ1-1; 8 nucleotides match TRBD1. Losses at the gene ends were 8 bases for V and 2 bases for J; bases not matched to a gene: 13. Per germline, CDR1 MNHEY and CDR2 SMNVEV (reference sequence). The CDR3 runs to 16 residues. The CDR3 DNA follows: TGTGCCAGCCAGGGGGCGACGGCTTCGGCTAACACTGAAGCTTTCTTT. The encoded protein is CASQGATASANTEAFF.

This clone was detected a few times. The V gene is TRBV7-8, the J gene TRBJ1-2; D uncertain. The V gene's germline CDR1 is SGHVS and CDR2 FQNEAQ. Trimming removed 8 bases at V and 0 bases at J, with 13 bases between. The CDR3 loop spans 14 amino acids. The DNA of the CDR3 is TGTGCCAGCGGCCCATCGGGGTCTAACTATGGCTACACCTTC. Translation gives CASGPSGSNYGYTF.

This chain connects TRBV4-3 to TRBJ2-1, with D perhaps TRBD2 (5 bases). The CDR3 spans 15 residues. With 4 bases removed from V and 0 bases from J, the gap between germline ends came to 10 bases. Per the germline V gene, CDR1 is LGHNA and CDR2 is YSLEER. This chain's CDR3 is CASSPGIPSYNEQFF. The CDR3 DNA reads as TGCGCCAGCAGCCCCGGGATTCCCTCCTACAATGAGCAGTTCTTC.

This clone was observed once. CDR3 in amino acids: CATSAKGLNYGYTF. The DNA for the CDR3 is TGTGCCACCAGTGCAAAGGGGTTAAACTATGGCTACACCTTC. The chain joins TRBV24-1 to TRBJ1-2, with a weak D call TRBD1 (5 bases). The CDR3 is 14 residues long. V was clipped by 5 bases and J by 2 bases, with 11 bases between them. Germline V lookup: CDR1 KGHDR, CDR2 SFDVKD.

The chain links TRBV6-5 to TRBJ2-2; 9 positions agree with TRBD2. V was clipped by 4 bases and J by 7 bases; unmatched bases: 4. The CDR3 is 14 amino acids. CDR1 is MNHEY, CDR2 SVGAGI, per germline. Written as DNA, the CDR3 is TGTGCCAGCAGTTCGACTAGCGGTGGCGGGGAGCTGTTTTTT. Its translation is CASSSTSGGGELFF.

The CDR3 reads CASSLAGYSREQFF. The CDR3 coding sequence is TGTGCCAGCAGTCTTGCGGGGTATAGCCGTGAGCAGTTCTTC. V usage is TRBV5-6 and J usage is TRBJ2-1; D perhaps matches TRBD2 (6 bases). CDR1 and CDR2 from the germline V gene are SGHDT and YYEEEE. Deletions cut 5 bases from V and 9 bases from J, with 18 bases between. This CDR3 is built from 14 residues. The variable domain in full, completed from reference TRBV5-6 and TRBJ2-1, reads DAGVTQSPTHLIKTRGQQVTLRCSPKSGHDTVSWYQQALGQGPQFIFQYYEEEERQRGNFPDRFSGHQFPNYSSELNVNALLLGDSALYLCASSLAGYSREQFFGPGTRLTVL.

The genes are TRBV24-1 and TRBJ1-5, with TRBD1 matching over 7 bases. CDR3 length: 14 residues. From germline, CDR1 is KGHDR and CDR2 SFDVKD. The V and J ends lost 4 bases and 1 base, in that order; junction bases with no gene match: 0. Here the CDR3 DNA reads TGTGCCACCAGTGAGGGACAGAGCAATCAGCCCCAGCATTTT. Translation: CATSEGQSNQPQHF.

The chain couples TRBV6-6 to TRBJ1-6; maybe TRBD1 (6 bases). Trimming cost V 2 bases and J 14 bases, with 13 bases left between them. The CDR3 is 13 amino acids. The V gene's germline CDR1 is MNHNY and CDR2 SVGAGI (reference sequence). The CDR3 here is CASSYALRGTLHF. Here the CDR3 DNA reads TGTGCCAGCAGTTACGCCCTCAGGGGAACCCTCCACTTT.

The chain joins TRBV5-6 to TRBJ2-1; tentative D call: TRBD1 (6 bases). The CDR3 extends over 15 amino acids. Trimming shortened V by 3 bases and J by 7 bases, and 17 bases separated the two germline ends. In germline, CDR1 is SGHDT, CDR2 YYEEEE. The CDR3 sequence is CASSSDPGVRNEQFF. CDR3 coding DNA: TGTGCCAGCAGCTCTGACCCAGGGGTAAGGAATGAGCAGTTCTTC.

This chain links TRBV7-9 with TRBJ2-5; D is possibly TRBD1 (5 bases). V was shortened by 1 base and J by 5 bases, with 14 bases between the two germline ends. The CDR3 is 15 amino acids. Germline V gives CDR1 SEHNR, CDR2 FQNEAQ (reference sequence). CDR3 region: CASSLGTAWGETQYF. DNA for the CDR3: TGTGCCAGCAGCTTAGGGACCGCTTGGGGCGAGACCCAGTACTTC.

This rearrangement joins TRBV12-5 to TRBJ2-7, with 10 bases lining up with TRBD2. Germline lookup yields CDR1 LGHNT and CDR2 FRNRAP. This CDR3 is built from 15 residues. V shed 7 bases, J shed 0 bases, and the junction held 6 bases outside the gene matches. CDR3 in DNA: TGTGCTAGTGTCCCCGGGACTAGCGTCTCCTACGAGCAGTACGTC. Amino acid sequence: CASVPGTSVSYEQYV.

The rearrangement links TRBV11-3 to TRBJ2-1; 8 bases match TRBD2. This CDR3 is 15 amino acids long. The trim removed 6 bases at V and 4 bases at J, leaving 8 bases unmatched. The germline gives CDR1 SGHNT, CDR2 YENEEA. CDR3: CASRRSGSEYNEQFF. The CDR3 DNA follows: TGTGCCAGCAGAAGGAGCGGGAGTGAGTACAATGAGCAGTTCTTC.

This rearrangement joins TRBV7-2 to TRBJ2-7; 8 nucleotides agree with TRBD1. Germline V gene sequence: CDR1 SGHTA, CDR2 FQGNSA. CDR3 length equals 14 residues. V shed 2 bases, J shed 1 base, and the junction held 1 base outside the gene matches. The CDR3 coding sequence is TGTGCCAGCAGCTTACGGGACAGGTCCTACGAGCAGTACGTC. Translation: CASSLRDRSYEQYV.

The gene calls are TRBV7-8 and TRBJ2-5, with 9 positions matching TRBD2. CDR3 length equals 18 residues. V was clipped by 4 bases and J by 5 bases; unmatched bases: 17. Germline V gene data show CDR1 as SGHVS and CDR2 as FQNEAQ. CDR3 amino acids: CASSSVRLGGGRGETQYF. The CDR3 DNA follows: TGTGCCAGCAGCTCCGTCCGGTTGGGAGGCGGGAGGGGGGAGACCCAGTACTTC.

The rearrangement links TRBV6-6 to TRBJ1-5, with 8 bases that match TRBD1. Germline-derived CDR1 and CDR2 are MNHNY and SVGAGI (reference sequence). The trim removed 5 bases at V and 4 bases at J, leaving 7 bases unmatched. The CDR3 loop spans 15 amino acids. Here the CDR3 DNA reads TGTGCCAGCAGTCCTACAGGGGGTAGAAATCAGCCCCAGCATTTT. It is translated as CASSPTGGRNQPQHF.